This T cell receptor beta chain was obtained from a study of spatial heterogeneity in lung cancer (dated by TCRdb to between 2018 and 2021). Context from the whole study: More beta-chain than alpha-chain transcripts were consistently detected, likely reflecting higher beta-chain transcript abundance. In the raw uncorrected reads, each unique combination of TCR and UMI appeared more than ten times on average. In non-small cell lung cancer, the study made a quantitative comparison of TCR alpha and beta repertoires among multiple tumor regions, matched nontumor lung and blood. The study linked features of the TCR repertoire to counts of nonsynonymous mutations, which were determined by whole-exome sequencing of tumor tissue. Both alpha and beta chains were TCR-sequenced in 200 to 250 tumor regions, roughly 70 matched nontumor lung samples and some 56 PBMC samples obtained at surgery. Points the paper makes about the study in general: Additional single-cell paired TCR alpha and beta sequencing was considered necessary to confirm, at a functional level, the hypothesis that regional TCRs recognize regional mutations. Ubiquitous expanded tumor TCRs were detected in blood more often at tumor resection than at routine follow-up.

The time point label, read with the paper, signifies: sample taken at primary tumor resection. Samples were obtained from roughly 72 patients with early-stage, untreated non-small cell lung cancer from the lung TRACERx cohort. Whole RNA extracted from tumor and nontumor lung tissue, or from cryopreserved PBMC samples, was used for TCR sequencing without cell sorting. A patient was chosen for TCR sequencing only when enough RNA was available from at least two tumor regions. As for this clonotype: This receptor's antigen is unknown. The input lacks base qualities; no much larger clone sits a single base away.

Library construction relied on 5' RACE. Sequencer: NextSeq 500. The TCR library protocol attached a unique molecular identifier to each TCR cDNA molecule to allow correction of PCR and sequencing errors. Processing in the source paper ran as follows. Decombinator tools were used for TCR identification, UMI-based error correction and CDR3 extraction. TCRs above a frequency of 2 per 1,000, corresponding to the top 1% of the tumor frequency distribution, were defined as expanded. Each repertoire was subsampled 100 times to 5,000 TCRs, after which Renyi diversity was computed with the R vegan package. To build CDR3 similarity networks, amino acid triplet string-kernel similarity was used, and CDR3s were connected when their pairwise similarity was above 0.82. TCRdb applied fastp at Q25 and MiXCR to the public reads, then kept only in-frame beta chains. Each CDR3 protein appears once, grouped with its most common genes and DNA. TCRdb's processing, not the authors' own work, is the source of the V and J calls. Across this sample there are 8,500 to 9,000 distinct CDR3 sequences, with approximately 4.9% seen only once. Roughly 29% of the sample goes to the ten largest clones.

Trimming costs V 6 bases and J 2 bases, and their ends lie 6 bases apart. Spanning cysteine to phenylalanine, the CDR3 consists of 12 amino acids. The sequence is cut down to CDR3 DNA, 36 bases in frame from base 1. From a lookup of the germline V gene, CDR1 and CDR2 are SNHLY and FYNNEI. This TCR came from a male donor with early-stage non-small cell lung cancer. This sample comprised PBMCs, obtained at surgery. This chain is built from TRBV2 and TRBJ2-3; no D gene is confidently identified. The DNA reads TGTGCCAGCAGGGCCCTCACAGATACGCAGTATTTT. Translation gives CASRALTDTQYF.